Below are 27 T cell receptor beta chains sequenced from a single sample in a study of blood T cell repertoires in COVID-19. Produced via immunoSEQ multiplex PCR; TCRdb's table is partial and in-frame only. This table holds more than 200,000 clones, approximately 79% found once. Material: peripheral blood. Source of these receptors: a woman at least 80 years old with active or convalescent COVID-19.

As DNA, the CDR3 is TGTGCCAGCAGCAGCCCCGGGTTAGAGACCCAGTACTTC. Translating gives CASSSPGLETQYF. The V and J genes are TRBV6-5 and TRBJ2-5; no firm D call. This CDR3 region has 13 residues. V lost 6 bases and J 4 bases, leaving 12 bases between the germline ends. CDR1 and CDR2 from the germline V gene are MNHEY and SVGAGI.

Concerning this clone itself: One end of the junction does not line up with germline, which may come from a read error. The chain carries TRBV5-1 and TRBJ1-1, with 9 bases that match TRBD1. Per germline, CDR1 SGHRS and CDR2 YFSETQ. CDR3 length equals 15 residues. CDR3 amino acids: CASSLLTGGNAEAFF. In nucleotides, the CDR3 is TGCGCCAGCAGCTTACTGACAGGGGGGAACGCTGAAGCTTTCTTT.

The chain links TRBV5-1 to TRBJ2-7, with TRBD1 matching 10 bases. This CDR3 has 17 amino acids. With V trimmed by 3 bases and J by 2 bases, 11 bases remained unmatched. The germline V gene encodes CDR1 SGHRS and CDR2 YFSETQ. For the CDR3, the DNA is TGCGCCAGCAGCTCCCCGCGGGGGACAGGGGAGGCCTACGAGCAGTACTTC. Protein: CASSSPRGTGEAYEQYF.

CDR3 sequence reads: CASSPRADRSNTEAFF. CDR3 DNA: TGTGCCAGCAGTCCTCGAGCGGACAGGTCGAACACTGAAGCTTTCTTT. This chain links TRBV6-6 with TRBJ1-1, with 7 positions matching TRBD1. The V and J ends lost 5 bases and 1 base, in that order; junction bases with no gene match: 10. The CDR3 extends over 16 amino acids. CDR1 MNHNY and CDR2 SVGAGI come from the germline V gene (reference sequence).

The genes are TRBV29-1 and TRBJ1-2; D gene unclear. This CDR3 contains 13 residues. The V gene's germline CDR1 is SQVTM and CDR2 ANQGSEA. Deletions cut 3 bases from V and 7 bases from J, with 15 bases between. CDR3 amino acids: CSVDTPTRGGYTF. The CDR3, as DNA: TGCAGCGTTGACACTCCGACCAGAGGTGGCTACACCTTC. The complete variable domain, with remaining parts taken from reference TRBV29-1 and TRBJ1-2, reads SAVISQKPSRDICQRGTSLTIQCQVDSQVTMMFWYRQQPGQSLTLIATANQGSEATYESGFVIDKFPISRPNLTFSTLTVSNMSPEDSSIYLCSVDTPTRGGYTFGSGTRLTVV.

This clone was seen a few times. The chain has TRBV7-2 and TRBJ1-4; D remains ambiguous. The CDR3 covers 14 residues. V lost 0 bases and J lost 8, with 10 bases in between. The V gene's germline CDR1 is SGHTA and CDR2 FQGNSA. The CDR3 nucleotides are TGTGCCAGCAGCTTAGCGGCCGGGTGGGAAAAACTGTTTTTT. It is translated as CASSLAAGWEKLFF.

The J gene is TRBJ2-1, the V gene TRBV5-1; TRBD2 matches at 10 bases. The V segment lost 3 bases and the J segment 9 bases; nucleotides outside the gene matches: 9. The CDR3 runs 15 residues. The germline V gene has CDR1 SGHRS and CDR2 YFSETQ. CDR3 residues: CASSSETSGYGEQFF. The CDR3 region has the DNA TGCGCCAGCAGCTCAGAGACTAGCGGGTACGGTGAGCAGTTCTTC.

CDR3 DNA: TGTGCCAGCAGCTTTACAGGGGGCGCGAACACTGAAGCTTTCTTT. Amino acids: CASSFTGGANTEAFF. This sequence joins TRBV5-6 and TRBJ1-1, with 9 bases lining up with TRBD1. V was clipped by 2 bases and J by 1 base; unmatched bases: 3. Germline CDR1 SGHDT, CDR2 YYEEEE. The CDR3 sequence is 15 residues long. The full variable domain, with the rest looked up from reference TRBV5-6 and TRBJ1-1, is DAGVTQSPTHLIKTRGQQVTLRCSPKSGHDTVSWYQQALGQGPQFIFQYYEEEERQRGNFPDRFSGHQFPNYSSELNVNALLLGDSALYLCASSFTGGANTEAFFGQGTRLTVV.

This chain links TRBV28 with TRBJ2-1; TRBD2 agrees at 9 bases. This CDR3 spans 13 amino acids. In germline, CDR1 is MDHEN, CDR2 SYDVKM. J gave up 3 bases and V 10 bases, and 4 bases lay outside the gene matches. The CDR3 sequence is CATLAGDYNEQFF. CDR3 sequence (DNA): TGTGCCACCTTAGCGGGAGACTACAATGAGCAGTTCTTC. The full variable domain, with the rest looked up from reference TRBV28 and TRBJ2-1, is DVKVTQSSRYLVKRTGEKVFLECVQDMDHENMFWYRQDPGLGLRLIYFSYDVKMKEKGDIPEGYSVSREKKERFSLILESASTNQTSMYLCATLAGDYNEQFFGPGTRLTVL.

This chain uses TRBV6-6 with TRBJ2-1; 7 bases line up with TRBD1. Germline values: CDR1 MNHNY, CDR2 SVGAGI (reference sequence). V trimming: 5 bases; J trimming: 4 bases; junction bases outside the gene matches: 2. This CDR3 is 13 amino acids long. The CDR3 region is CASSNRGYNEQFF. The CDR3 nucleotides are TGTGCCAGCAGTAACAGGGGATACAATGAGCAGTTCTTC.

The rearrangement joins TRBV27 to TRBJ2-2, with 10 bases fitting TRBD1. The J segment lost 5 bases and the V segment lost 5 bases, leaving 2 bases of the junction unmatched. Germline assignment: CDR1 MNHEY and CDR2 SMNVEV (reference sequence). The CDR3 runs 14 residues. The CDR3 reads CASSRTGGTGELFF. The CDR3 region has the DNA TGTGCCAGCAGTAGGACAGGGGGAACCGGGGAGCTGTTTTTT.

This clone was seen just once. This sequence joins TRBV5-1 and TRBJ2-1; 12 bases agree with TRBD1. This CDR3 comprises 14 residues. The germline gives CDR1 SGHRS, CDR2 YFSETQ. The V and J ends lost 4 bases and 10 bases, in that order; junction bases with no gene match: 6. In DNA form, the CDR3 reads TGCGCCAGCAGCACCCGGGACAGGGGGCCAGAGCAGTTCTTC. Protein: CASSTRDRGPEQFF.

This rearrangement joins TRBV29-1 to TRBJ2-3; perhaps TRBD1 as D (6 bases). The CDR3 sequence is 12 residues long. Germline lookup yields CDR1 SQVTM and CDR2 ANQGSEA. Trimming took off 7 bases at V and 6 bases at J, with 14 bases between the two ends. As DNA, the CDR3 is TGCAGCGCGCCTGACAGGAGTGATACGCAGTATTTT. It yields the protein CSAPDRSDTQYF.

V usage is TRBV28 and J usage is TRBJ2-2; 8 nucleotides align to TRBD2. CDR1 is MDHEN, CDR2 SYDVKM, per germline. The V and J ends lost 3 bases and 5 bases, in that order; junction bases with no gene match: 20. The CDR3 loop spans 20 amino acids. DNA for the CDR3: TGTGCCAGCAGTTTTACGCAGGGGACTAGAGGCGGGAAGTATACCGGGGAGCTGTTTTTT. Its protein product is CASSFTQGTRGGKYTGELFF.

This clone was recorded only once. The CDR3 sequence is CASSPLGLAGTGTQYF. DNA for the CDR3: TGTGCCAGCAGCCCTCTGGGACTAGCGGGAACAGGGACCCAGTACTTC. The chain recombines TRBV11-1 with TRBJ2-5, with 13 bases matching TRBD2. Looked up from germline, CDR1 is SGHAT and CDR2 is FQDESV (reference sequence). Germline trimming cut 5 bases from V and 7 bases from J; bases unmatched to any gene: 10. This CDR3 comprises 16 residues.

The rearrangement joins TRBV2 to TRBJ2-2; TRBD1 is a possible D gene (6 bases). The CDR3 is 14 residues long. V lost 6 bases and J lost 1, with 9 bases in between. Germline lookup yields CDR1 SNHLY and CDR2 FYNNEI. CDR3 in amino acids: CASREQGNTGELFF. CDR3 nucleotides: TGTGCCAGCAGGGAACAGGGGAACACCGGGGAGCTGTTTTTT.

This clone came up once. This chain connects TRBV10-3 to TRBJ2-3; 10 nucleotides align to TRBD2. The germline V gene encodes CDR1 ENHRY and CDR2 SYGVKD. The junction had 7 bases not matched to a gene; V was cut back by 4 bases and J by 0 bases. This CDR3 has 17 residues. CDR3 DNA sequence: TGTGCCATCAGTGGGGCTAGCGGGAGAGCTAGCACAGATACGCAGTATTTT. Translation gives CAISGASGRASTDTQYF.

The CDR3 DNA sequence: TGCGCCAGCAGTCAATCGGACAGGGGTACTGAAGCTTTCTTT. Its protein product is CASSQSDRGTEAFF. The rearrangement links TRBV23-1 to TRBJ1-1; 9 bases map to TRBD1. TRBV23-1 is marked as an open reading frame, function uncertain. Trimming took 0 bases from V and 5 from J; bases not matched to a gene: 1. CDR3 length: 14 amino acids.

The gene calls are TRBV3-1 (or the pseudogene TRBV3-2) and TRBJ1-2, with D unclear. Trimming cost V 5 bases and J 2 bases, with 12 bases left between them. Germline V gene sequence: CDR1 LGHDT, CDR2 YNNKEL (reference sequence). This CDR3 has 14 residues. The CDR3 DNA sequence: TGTGCCAGCAGCTTGACGACGGGGAACTATGGCTACACCTTC. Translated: CASSLTTGNYGYTF.

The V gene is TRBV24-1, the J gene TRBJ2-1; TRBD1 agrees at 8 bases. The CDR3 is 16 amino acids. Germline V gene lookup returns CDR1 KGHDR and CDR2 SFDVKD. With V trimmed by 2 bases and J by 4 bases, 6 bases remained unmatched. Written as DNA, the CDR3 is TGTGCCACCAGTGATTATTTGAGACAGGGGTACAATGAGCAGTTCTTC. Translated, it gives CATSDYLRQGYNEQFF.

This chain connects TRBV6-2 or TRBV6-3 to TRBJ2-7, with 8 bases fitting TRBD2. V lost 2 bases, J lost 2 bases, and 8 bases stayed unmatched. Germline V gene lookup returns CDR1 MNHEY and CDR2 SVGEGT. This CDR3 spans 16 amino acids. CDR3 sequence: CASSYLPAGVAYEQYF. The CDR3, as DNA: TGTGCCAGCAGTTACCTCCCAGCGGGAGTGGCCTACGAGCAGTACTTC.

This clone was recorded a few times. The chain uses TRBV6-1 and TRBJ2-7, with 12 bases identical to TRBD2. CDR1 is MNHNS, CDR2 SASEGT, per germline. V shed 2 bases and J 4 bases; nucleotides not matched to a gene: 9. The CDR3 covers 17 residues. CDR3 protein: CASSEWGETSGSYEQYF. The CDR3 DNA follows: TGTGCCAGCAGTGAATGGGGGGAGACTAGCGGGAGTTACGAGCAGTACTTC.

The CDR3 protein is CASKDRVGETQYF. The CDR3 DNA is TGCGCCAGCAAGGACAGGGTGGGCGAGACCCAGTACTTC. This chain connects TRBV5-1 to TRBJ2-5; 8 bases are a match to TRBD1. CDR3 length: 13 amino acids. The junction had 6 bases not matched to a gene; V was cut back by 6 bases and J by 5 bases. Germline-derived CDR1 and CDR2 are SGHRS and YFSETQ. The full variable domain, in which reference TRBV5-1 and TRBJ2-5 provide the parts outside the CDR3, is KAGVTQTPRYLIKTRGQQVTLSCSPISGHRSVSWYQQTPGQGLQFLFEYFSETQRNKGNFPGRFSGRQFSNSRSEMNVSTLELGDSALYLCASKDRVGETQYFGPGTRLLVL.

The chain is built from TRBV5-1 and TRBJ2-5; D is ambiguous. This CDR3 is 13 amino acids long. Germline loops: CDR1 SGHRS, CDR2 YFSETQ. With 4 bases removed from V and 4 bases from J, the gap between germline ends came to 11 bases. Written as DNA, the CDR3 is TGCGCCAGCAGCCGAGACTCGCTAGAGACCCAGTACTTC. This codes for CASSRDSLETQYF. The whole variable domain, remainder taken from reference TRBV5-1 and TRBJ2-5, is KAGVTQTPRYLIKTRGQQVTLSCSPISGHRSVSWYQQTPGQGLQFLFEYFSETQRNKGNFPGRFSGRQFSNSRSEMNVSTLELGDSALYLCASSRDSLETQYFGPGTRLLVL.

The CDR3 DNA reads TGTGCCAGTAGTCCCCGATCGTCCGGTACGCAGTATTTT. Translated, it gives CASSPRSSGTQYF. The J gene is TRBJ2-3, the V gene TRBV19; D is ambiguous. The V gene lost 5 bases and the J gene lost 8 bases, with 14 bases spanning the gap. The CDR3 loop spans 13 amino acids. Germline CDR1 LNHDA, CDR2 SQIVND (reference sequence).

The CDR3 sequence is CASSFPVLRATYSTDTQYF. CDR3 DNA: TGTGCCAGCAGCTTCCCGGTCCTCCGAGCGACTTATAGCACAGATACGCAGTATTTT. The chain couples TRBV11-2 to TRBJ2-3; no clear D. V lost 3 bases and J 0 bases, leaving 22 bases between the germline ends. Per germline, CDR1 SGHAT and CDR2 FQNNGV. The CDR3 extends over 19 amino acids.

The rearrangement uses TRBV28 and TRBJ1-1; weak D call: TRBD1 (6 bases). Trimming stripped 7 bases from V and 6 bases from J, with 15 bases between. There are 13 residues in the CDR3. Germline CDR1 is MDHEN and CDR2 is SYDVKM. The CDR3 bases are TGTGCCAGCACCGTAGGGGGGAGGGCTGAAGCTTTCTTT. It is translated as CASTVGGRAEAFF.